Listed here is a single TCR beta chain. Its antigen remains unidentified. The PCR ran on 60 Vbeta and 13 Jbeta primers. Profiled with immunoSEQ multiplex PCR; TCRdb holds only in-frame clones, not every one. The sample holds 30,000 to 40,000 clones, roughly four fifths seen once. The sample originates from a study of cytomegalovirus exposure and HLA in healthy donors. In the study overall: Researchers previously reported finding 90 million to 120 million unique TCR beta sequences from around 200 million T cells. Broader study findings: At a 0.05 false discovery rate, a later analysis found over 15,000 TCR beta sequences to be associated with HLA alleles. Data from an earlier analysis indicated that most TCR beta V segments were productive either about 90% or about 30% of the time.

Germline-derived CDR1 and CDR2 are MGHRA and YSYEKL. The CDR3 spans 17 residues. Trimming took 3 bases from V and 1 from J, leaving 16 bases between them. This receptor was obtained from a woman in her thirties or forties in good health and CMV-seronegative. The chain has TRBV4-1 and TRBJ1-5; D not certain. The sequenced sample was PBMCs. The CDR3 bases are TGCGCCAGCAGCCACAGTGAGGGAGTACGAAGCAATCAGCCCCAGCATTTT. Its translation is CASSHSEGVRSNQPQHF.